The 15 T cell receptor beta chains given below trace back to one sample, sequenced in a study of blood T cells in healthy people across ages. A second 7 to 11 cycle PCR used barcoded and J-beta primers. TCRdb reprocessed the 5' RACE reads via MiXCR and lists one record per CDR3 protein. This sample carries roughly 2 million distinct CDR3 sequences, just under 50% of them seen once, and the ten largest clones take roughly 2.1%. The sample taken for sequencing was blood. The receptor source for this set is a woman in her 40s in good health.

The chain joins TRBV19 to TRBJ2-3, with 10 bases that match TRBD1. CDR1 LNHDA and CDR2 SQIVND come from the germline V gene (reference sequence). CDR3 length: 16 residues. The ends lost 4 bases at V and 4 bases at J; junction bases unmatched: 8. The CDR3 DNA reads as TGTGCCAGTAGTAGGGACAGGGGATGGTTTGCAGATACGCAGTATTTT. Encoded protein: CASSRDRGWFADTQYF.

The rearrangement uses TRBV10-1 and TRBJ2-1; TRBD2 matches at 16 bases. V dropped 6 bases and J dropped 8; count of bases not matched to a gene: 4. In germline, CDR1 is WNHNN, CDR2 SYGVQD (reference sequence). This CDR3 has 15 residues. Here the CDR3 DNA reads TGCGCCAGCAGGGCCGGGACTAGCGGGAGGGATGAGCAGTTCTTC. Its translation is CASRAGTSGRDEQFF.

This sequence joins TRBV12-3 or TRBV12-4 and TRBJ1-6; TRBD1 aligns across 11 bases. The ends lost 4 bases at V and 9 bases at J; junction bases unmatched: 5. The CDR3 loop spans 15 amino acids. The CDR3 DNA follows: TGTGCCAGCAGTTCCCCGGGACAGGGGGGTTCACCCCTCCACTTT. Amino acids: CASSSPGQGGSPLHF.

The genes are TRBV11-2 and TRBJ2-5, with D perhaps TRBD1 or TRBD2 (6 bases each). Per germline, CDR1 SGHAT and CDR2 FQNNGV. Trimming shortened V by 0 bases and J by 4 bases, and 12 bases separated the two germline ends. CDR3 size: 15 residues. The CDR3 nucleotides are TGTGCCAGCAGCTTAGACAGGGGACTCGTAGAGACCCAGTACTTC. As protein: CASSLDRGLVETQYF.

There are a few counts of this clonotype. This chain joins TRBV19 and TRBJ1-2; perhaps TRBD1 as D (5 bases). V was trimmed by 10 bases and J by 6 bases, leaving 36 bases between them. This CDR3 region has 19 residues. Germline values: CDR1 LNHDA, CDR2 SQIVND (reference sequence). CDR3 coding DNA: TGTGCCACCTTACCGGATGGACACAGCTCCCAATCCACCTCTCATGGCTACACCTTC. Protein product: CATLPDGHSSQSTSHGYTF.

This clonotype was seen once. The V gene is TRBV29-1, the J gene TRBJ1-2; no reliable D call. V was pared by 1 base and J by 4 bases, with 13 bases between. The CDR3 is made up of 14 amino acids. Germline V gives CDR1 SQVTM, CDR2 ANQGSEA. The CDR3 nucleotides are TGCAGCGTTGAAGGCCAGCCTCTAGGCTATGGCTACACCTTC. Translating gives CSVEGQPLGYGYTF.

CDR3 in amino acids: CSARLWANVLTF. Here the CDR3 DNA reads TGCAGTGCTCGTCTTTGGGCCAACGTCCTGACTTTC. This rearrangement joins TRBV20-1 to TRBJ2-6, with no clear D. With 5 bases removed from V and 5 bases from J, the gap between germline ends came to 7 bases. The CDR3 consists of 12 residues. CDR1 DFQATT and CDR2 SNEGSKA come from the germline V gene (reference sequence).

V gene TRBV28 combines with J gene TRBJ2-3; possibly TRBD1 for D (5 bases). The CDR3 runs to 15 residues. Germline-derived CDR1 and CDR2 are MDHEN and SYDVKM. V lost 7 bases, J lost 1 base, and 15 bases lay in between. The CDR3 protein is CASNNQGYRTDTQYF. DNA of the CDR3: TGTGCCAGCAACAATCAGGGTTACCGCACAGATACGCAGTATTTT.

This sequence joins TRBV7-2 and TRBJ1-1; 7 nucleotides line up with TRBD1. After removal of 6 bases from V and 3 bases from J, the junction contained 7 bases not matched to a gene. CDR1 and CDR2 (germline): SGHTA, FQGNSA. This CDR3 spans 14 amino acids. CDR3 sequence reads: CASSIGGGYTEAFF. CDR3 nucleotides: TGTGCCAGCAGTATAGGAGGGGGCTACACTGAAGCTTTCTTT.

This clonotype has a handful of counts. The rearrangement joins TRBV4-3 to TRBJ2-5; TRBD2 is a possible D gene (6 bases). Germline loops: CDR1 LGHNA, CDR2 YSLEER. V was cut by 0 bases and J by 5 bases, with 19 bases left in between. The CDR3 loop spans 17 amino acids. CDR3 in amino acids: CASSQDRVMGGGETQYF. The CDR3 bases are TGCGCCAGCAGCCAAGATCGGGTTATGGGGGGTGGGGAGACCCAGTACTTC.

The V call is TRBV20-1, the J call TRBJ1-6, with 8 positions matching TRBD1. The CDR3 has 15 residues. Germline assignment: CDR1 DFQATT and CDR2 SNEGSKA (reference sequence). After removal of 2 bases from V and 6 bases from J, the junction contained 6 bases not matched to a gene. The CDR3 is CSARHKGQGNSPLHF. CDR3 coding DNA: TGCAGTGCTAGACATAAAGGACAGGGTAATTCACCCCTCCACTTT.

This chain uses TRBV29-1 with TRBJ2-4; D may be TRBD1 or TRBD2 (5 bases each). The germline CDR1 and CDR2 sequences are SQVTM and ANQGSEA. The length of the CDR3 is 13 residues. Trimming pared 8 bases from V and 7 bases from J, leaving 18 bases between. DNA of the CDR3: TGCAGCATCCCGGGACGGGGAGTTAACATTCAGTACTTC. It yields the protein CSIPGRGVNIQYF. Variable domain in full (rest from reference TRBV29-1 and TRBJ2-4): SAVISQKPSRDICQRGTSLTIQCQVDSQVTMMFWYRQQPGQSLTLIATANQGSEATYESGFVIDKFPISRPNLTFSTLTVSNMSPEDSSIYLCSIPGRGVNIQYFGAGTRLSVL.

This chain joins TRBV20-1 and TRBJ1-5; TRBD1 might be the D (5 bases). CDR1 DFQATT and CDR2 SNEGSKA come from the germline V gene (reference sequence). The germline V and J ends were trimmed by 3 bases and 3 bases, with 15 bases remaining between them. The CDR3 totals 15 residues. This chain's CDR3 is CSARGDIRSNQPQHF. CDR3 DNA sequence: TGCAGTGCTAGGGGGGATATAAGATCCAATCAGCCCCAGCATTTT.

The genes are TRBV4-1 and TRBJ2-5; the D is unclear. The DNA end is a closer match to TRBJ2-7, so the J assignment may be wrong. Germline V lookup: CDR1 MGHRA, CDR2 YSYEKL. CDR3 length: 14 residues. CDR3 loop: CASSQGIDLYEQYF. Here the CDR3 DNA reads TGCGCCAGCAGCCAAGGAATCGACCTCTACGAGCAGTACTTC.

The genes are TRBV20-1 and TRBJ2-3; 10 bases line up with TRBD1. The trim removed 2 bases at V and 4 bases at J, leaving 12 bases unmatched. The CDR3 runs to 17 residues. Germline CDR1 DFQATT, CDR2 SNEGSKA (reference sequence). The DNA for the CDR3 is TGCAGTGCTAGATCCACGCCGGGACAGGGGTACCCAGATACGCAGTATTTT. Translation: CSARSTPGQGYPDTQYF.